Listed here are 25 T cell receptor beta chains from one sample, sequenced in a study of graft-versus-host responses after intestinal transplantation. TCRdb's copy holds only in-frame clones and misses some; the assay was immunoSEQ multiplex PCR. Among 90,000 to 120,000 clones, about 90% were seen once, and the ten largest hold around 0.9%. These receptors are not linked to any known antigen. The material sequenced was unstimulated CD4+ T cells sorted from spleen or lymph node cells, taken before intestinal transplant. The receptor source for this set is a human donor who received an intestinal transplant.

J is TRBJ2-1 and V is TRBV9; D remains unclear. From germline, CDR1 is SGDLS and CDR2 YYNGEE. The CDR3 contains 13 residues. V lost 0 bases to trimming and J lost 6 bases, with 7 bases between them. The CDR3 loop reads CASSVGQPNEQFF. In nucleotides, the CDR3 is TGTGCCAGCAGCGTAGGACAACCCAATGAGCAGTTCTTC.

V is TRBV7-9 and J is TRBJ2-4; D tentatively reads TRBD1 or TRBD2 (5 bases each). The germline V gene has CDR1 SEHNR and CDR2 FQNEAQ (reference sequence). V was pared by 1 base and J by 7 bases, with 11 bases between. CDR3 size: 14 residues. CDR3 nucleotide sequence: TGTGCCAGCAGCTTAGAGGGGCAGCGGAACATTCAGTACTTC. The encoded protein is CASSLEGQRNIQYF.

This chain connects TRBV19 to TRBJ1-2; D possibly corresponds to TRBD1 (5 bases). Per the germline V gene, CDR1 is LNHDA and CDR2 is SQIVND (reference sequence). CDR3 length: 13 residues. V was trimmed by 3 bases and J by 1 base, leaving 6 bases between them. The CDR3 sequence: CASSMDINYGYTF. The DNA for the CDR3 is TGTGCCAGTAGTATGGACATTAACTATGGCTACACCTTC.

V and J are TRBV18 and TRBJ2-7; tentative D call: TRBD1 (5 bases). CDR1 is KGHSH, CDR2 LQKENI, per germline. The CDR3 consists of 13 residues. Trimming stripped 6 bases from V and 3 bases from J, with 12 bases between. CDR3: CASSSRDHYEQYF. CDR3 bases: TGTGCCAGCTCGAGCAGGGATCACTACGAGCAGTACTTC.

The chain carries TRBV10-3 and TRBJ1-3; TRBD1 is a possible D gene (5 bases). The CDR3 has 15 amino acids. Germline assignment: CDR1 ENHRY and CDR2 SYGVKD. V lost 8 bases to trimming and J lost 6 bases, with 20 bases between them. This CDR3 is CAIATRGREENTIYF. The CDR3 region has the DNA TGTGCCATCGCAACCCGCGGCAGGGAGGAAAACACCATATATTTT.

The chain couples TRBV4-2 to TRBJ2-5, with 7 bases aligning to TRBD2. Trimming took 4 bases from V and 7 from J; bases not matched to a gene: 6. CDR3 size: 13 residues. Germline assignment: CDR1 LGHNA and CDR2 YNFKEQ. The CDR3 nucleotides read TGTGCCAGCAGCCGGGCTAGCGGCGGGACCCAGTACTTC. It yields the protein CASSRASGGTQYF.

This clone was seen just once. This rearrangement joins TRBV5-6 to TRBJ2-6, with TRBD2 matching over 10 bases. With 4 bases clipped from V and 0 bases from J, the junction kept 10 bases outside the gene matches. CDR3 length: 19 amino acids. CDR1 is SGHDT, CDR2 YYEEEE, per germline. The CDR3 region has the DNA TGTGCCAGCAGCCTCTCTAGACTAGCGGGCCACTCTGGGGCCAACGTCCTGACTTTC. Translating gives CASSLSRLAGHSGANVLTF.

CDR3 coding DNA: TGCGCCAGCAGCCTCGGGACTTCCTACGAGCAGTACTTC. Translating gives CASSLGTSYEQYF. The chain couples TRBV4-3 to TRBJ2-7; D is possibly TRBD2 (6 bases). The CDR3 sequence is 13 residues long. The germline V gene encodes CDR1 LGHNA and CDR2 YSLEER. The V end was cut by 4 bases, the J end by 1 base, with 8 bases between.

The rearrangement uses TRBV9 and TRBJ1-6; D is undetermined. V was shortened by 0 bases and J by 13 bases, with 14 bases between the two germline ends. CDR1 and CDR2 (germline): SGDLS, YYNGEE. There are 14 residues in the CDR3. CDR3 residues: CASSVEYGESPLHF. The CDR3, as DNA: TGTGCCAGCAGCGTAGAGTATGGAGAATCCCCCCTCCACTTT.

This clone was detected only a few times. The CDR3 DNA reads as TGTGCCATCAGTCCTAGCACGAACACCGGGGAGCTGTTTTTT. It specifies CAISPSTNTGELFF. The chain joins TRBV10-3 to TRBJ2-2; D perhaps matches TRBD2 (5 bases). V lost 5 bases and J lost 0, with 7 bases in between. This CDR3 contains 14 residues. Germline-derived CDR1 and CDR2 are ENHRY and SYGVKD.

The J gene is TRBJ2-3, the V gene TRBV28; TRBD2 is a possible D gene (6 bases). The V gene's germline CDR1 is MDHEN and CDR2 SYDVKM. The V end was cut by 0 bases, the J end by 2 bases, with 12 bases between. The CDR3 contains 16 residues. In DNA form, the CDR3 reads TGTGCCAGCAGTTTATGGTCGCGGGGCCTCACAGATACGCAGTATTTT. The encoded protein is CASSLWSRGLTDTQYF. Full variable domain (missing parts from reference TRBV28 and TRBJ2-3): DVKVTQSSRYLVKRTGEKVFLECVQDMDHENMFWYRQDPGLGLRLIYFSYDVKMKEKGDIPEGYSVSREKKERFSLILESASTNQTSMYLCASSLWSRGLTDTQYFGPGTRLTVL.

The CDR3 nucleotides read TGCGCCAGCAGCTTGGACAGGGATAATTCACCCCTCCACTTT. Its protein product is CASSLDRDNSPLHF. J is TRBJ1-6 and V is TRBV5-1, with a tentative D call TRBD1 (6 bases). With 0 bases removed from V and 5 bases from J, the gap between germline ends came to 6 bases. CDR3 length: 14 amino acids. Germline CDR1 and CDR2: SGHRS and YFSETQ.

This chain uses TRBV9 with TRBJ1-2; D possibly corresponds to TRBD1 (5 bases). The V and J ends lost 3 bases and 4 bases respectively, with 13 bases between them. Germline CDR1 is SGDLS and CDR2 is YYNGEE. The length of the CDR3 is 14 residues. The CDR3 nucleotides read TGTGCCAGCAGCGAGGCGGGGCAGGGCTATGGCTACACCTTC. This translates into CASSEAGQGYGYTF.

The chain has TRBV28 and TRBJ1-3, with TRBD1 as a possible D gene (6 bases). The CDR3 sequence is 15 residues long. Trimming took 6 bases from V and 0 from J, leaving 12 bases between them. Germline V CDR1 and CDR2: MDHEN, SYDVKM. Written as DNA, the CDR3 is TGTGCCAGCAGCCTGGACAGAAGCTCTGGAAACACCATATATTTT. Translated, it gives CASSLDRSSGNTIYF. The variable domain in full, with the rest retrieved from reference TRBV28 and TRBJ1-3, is DVKVTQSSRYLVKRTGEKVFLECVQDMDHENMFWYRQDPGLGLRLIYFSYDVKMKEKGDIPEGYSVSREKKERFSLILESASTNQTSMYLCASSLDRSSGNTIYFGEGSWLTVV.

In DNA form, the CDR3 reads TGCGCCAGCAGCTTGGCGCTAGCGGGAGGCGATGAGCAGTTCTTC. Translating it yields CASSLALAGGDEQFF. The V and J genes are TRBV5-1 and TRBJ2-1, with 11 bases matching TRBD2. There are 15 residues in the CDR3. Germline lookup yields CDR1 SGHRS and CDR2 YFSETQ. With V trimmed by 0 bases and J by 8 bases, 4 bases remained unmatched.

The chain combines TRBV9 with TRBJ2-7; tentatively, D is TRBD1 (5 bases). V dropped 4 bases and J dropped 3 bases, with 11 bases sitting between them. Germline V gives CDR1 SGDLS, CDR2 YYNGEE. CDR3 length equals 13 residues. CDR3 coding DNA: TGTGCCAGCAGCCGTTCAGGGTACTACGAGCAGTACTTC. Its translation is CASSRSGYYEQYF.

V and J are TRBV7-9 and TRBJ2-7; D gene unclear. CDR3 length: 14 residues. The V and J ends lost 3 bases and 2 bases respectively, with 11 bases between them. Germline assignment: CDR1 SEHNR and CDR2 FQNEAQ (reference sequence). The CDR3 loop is CASSFYASPYEQYF. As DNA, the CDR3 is TGTGCCAGCAGCTTTTATGCCAGCCCCTACGAGCAGTACTTC.

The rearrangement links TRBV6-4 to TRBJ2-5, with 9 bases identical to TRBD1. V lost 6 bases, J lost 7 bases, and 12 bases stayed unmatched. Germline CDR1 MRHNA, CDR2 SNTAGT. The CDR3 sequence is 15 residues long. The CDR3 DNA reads TGTGCCAGCAGACCGGGACAGGGATCTTTAGGGACCCAGTACTTC. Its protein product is CASRPGQGSLGTQYF.

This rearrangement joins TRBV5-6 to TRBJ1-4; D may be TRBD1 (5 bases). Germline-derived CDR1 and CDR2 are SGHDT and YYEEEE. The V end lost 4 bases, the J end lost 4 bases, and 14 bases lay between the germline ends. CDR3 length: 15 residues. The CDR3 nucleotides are TGTGCCAGCAGCCGCTGGGGGTGGGGTAATGAAAAACTGTTTTTT. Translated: CASSRWGWGNEKLFF.

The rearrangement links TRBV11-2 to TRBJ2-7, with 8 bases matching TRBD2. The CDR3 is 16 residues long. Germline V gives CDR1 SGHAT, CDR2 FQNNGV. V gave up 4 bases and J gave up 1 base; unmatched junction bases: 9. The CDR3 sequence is CASSSSTGTSSYEQYF. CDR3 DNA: TGTGCCAGCAGCTCGTCGACCGGGACTAGTTCCTACGAGCAGTACTTC.

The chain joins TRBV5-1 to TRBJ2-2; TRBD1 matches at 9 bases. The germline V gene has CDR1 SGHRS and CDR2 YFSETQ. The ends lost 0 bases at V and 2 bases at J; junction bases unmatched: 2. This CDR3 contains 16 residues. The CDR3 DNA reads TGCGCCAGCAGCTTGGGGACAGGGGCCAACACCGGGGAGCTGTTTTTT. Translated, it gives CASSLGTGANTGELFF.

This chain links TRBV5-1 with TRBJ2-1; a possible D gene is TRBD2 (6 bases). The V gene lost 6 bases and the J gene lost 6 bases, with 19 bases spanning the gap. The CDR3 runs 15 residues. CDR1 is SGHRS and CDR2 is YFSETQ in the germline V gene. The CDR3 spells CASTPPGLEGNEQFF. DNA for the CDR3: TGCGCCAGCACACCCCCGGGACTGGAGGGCAATGAGCAGTTCTTC.

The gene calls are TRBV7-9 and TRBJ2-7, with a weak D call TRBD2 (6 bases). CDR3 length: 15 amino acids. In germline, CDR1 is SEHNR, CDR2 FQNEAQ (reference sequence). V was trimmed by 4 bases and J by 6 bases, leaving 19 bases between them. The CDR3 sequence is CASSSAGTASSEQYF. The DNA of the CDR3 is TGTGCCAGCAGCTCCGCAGGGACTGCTTCAAGCGAGCAGTACTTC.

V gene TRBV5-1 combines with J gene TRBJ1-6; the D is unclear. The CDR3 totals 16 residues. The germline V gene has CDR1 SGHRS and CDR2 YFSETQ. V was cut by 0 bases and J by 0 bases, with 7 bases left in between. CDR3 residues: CASSLDGSSYNSPLHF. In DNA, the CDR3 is TGCGCCAGCAGCTTGGATGGGAGCTCCTATAATTCACCCCTCCACTTT.

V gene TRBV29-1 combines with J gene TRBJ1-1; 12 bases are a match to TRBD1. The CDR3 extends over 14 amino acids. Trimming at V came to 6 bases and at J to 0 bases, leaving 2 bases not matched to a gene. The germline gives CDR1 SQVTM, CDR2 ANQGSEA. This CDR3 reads CSVGDRGLNTEAFF. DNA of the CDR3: TGCAGCGTCGGGGACAGGGGGCTGAACACTGAAGCTTTCTTT.